The 2 T cell receptor beta chains listed next were all sequenced from one sample in a study of blood T cells in healthy people across ages. A J-beta primer mix and a sample-barcoded 5' primer were used in a second PCR of about 7 to 12 cycles. TCRdb independently ran MiXCR on the 5' RACE reads; one entry per CDR3 protein. Among about a million distinct CDR3 sequences listed, roughly 51% were seen once. Material for sequencing was blood. These receptors were obtained from a woman aged 55 to 70 in good health.

This sequence joins TRBV12-3 or TRBV12-4 and TRBJ2-6; D unresolved. Trimming shortened V by 6 bases and J by 13 bases, and 13 bases separated the two germline ends. CDR3 length: 12 residues. Written as DNA, the CDR3 is TGTGCCAGCAGAATGGTAGACTCGGTCCTGACTTTC. This codes for CASRMVDSVLTF.

This clonotype turned up a few times. The J gene is TRBJ2-3, the V gene TRBV20-1, with D unclear. The CDR3 runs 13 residues. Germline assignment: CDR1 DFQATT and CDR2 SNEGSKA (reference sequence). Trimming cost V 7 bases and J 0 bases, with 11 bases left between them. CDR3 protein: CSGRTASTDTQYF. The CDR3 region has the DNA TGCAGTGGTCGCACAGCTAGCACAGATACGCAGTATTTT.